Each of the 30 T cell receptor beta chains below was sequenced from the same sample in a study of intratumoral heterogeneity in liver cancer. Libraries were prepared by immunoSEQ multiplex PCR; TCRdb keeps only in-frame clonotypes and omits some of them. In the table there are 20,000 or so clones, 73% of which are singletons. Here the sequenced sample was tumor-adjacent normal tissue, taken before any cancer treatment. These receptors were taken from a woman aged 70-85 years with hepatocellular carcinoma.

In this sample, this clone turned up a few times. The chain is built from TRBV5-1 and TRBJ2-7; D possibly corresponds to TRBD2 (6 bases). The CDR3 sequence is 16 residues long. The germline gives CDR1 SGHRS, CDR2 YFSETQ. Trimming removed 5 bases from V and 5 bases from J, with 23 bases in between. The CDR3 is CASRSSHGTAWDEQYF. The CDR3 DNA reads as TGCGCCAGCAGATCATCGCACGGGACTGCCTGGGACGAGCAGTACTTC.

V is TRBV6-6 and J is TRBJ2-1, with D possibly TRBD2 on 5 matching bases. V was clipped by 2 bases and J by 2 bases, with 7 bases between them. CDR3 length equals 14 residues. CDR1 MNHNY and CDR2 SVGAGI come from the germline V gene (reference sequence). CDR3 in DNA: TGTGCCAGCAGTTACAACGGGGCCTACAATGAGCAGTTCTTC. Protein product: CASSYNGAYNEQFF.

J is TRBJ2-1 and V is TRBV5-4; D is tentatively TRBD1 or TRBD2 (5 bases each). Germline V gene data show CDR1 as SGHNT and CDR2 as YYREEE (reference sequence). With 4 bases removed from V and 10 bases from J, the gap between germline ends came to 12 bases. The CDR3 consists of 12 residues. The chain's CDR3 is CASSTTGLEQFF. The CDR3 nucleotides are TGTGCCAGCAGCACAACAGGACTCGAGCAGTTCTTC.

The rearrangement uses TRBV18 and TRBJ2-3; D gene ambiguous. The CDR3 is 16 amino acids. Trimming removed 3 bases at V and 0 bases at J, with 13 bases between. Per germline, CDR1 KGHSH and CDR2 LQKENI. CDR3 sequence reads: CASSPVESPSTDTQYF. The CDR3 DNA reads TGTGCCAGCTCACCGGTTGAGTCACCTAGCACAGATACGCAGTATTTT.

This clone was detected a few times. The chain recombines TRBV2 with TRBJ2-7, with 7 bases lining up with TRBD2. Germline V lookup: CDR1 SNHLY, CDR2 FYNNEI. The CDR3 consists of 16 residues. With V trimmed by 6 bases and J by 0 bases, 11 bases remained unmatched. The CDR3 nucleotides are TGTGCCAGCAGAGCGGGGAGACGAACGAGCTCCTACGAGCAGTACTTC. The encoded protein is CASRAGRRTSSYEQYF. The full variable domain, in which reference TRBV2 and TRBJ2-7 provide the parts outside the CDR3, is EPEVTQTPSHQVTQMGQEVILRCVPISNHLYFYWYRQILGQKVEFLVSFYNNEISEKSEIFDDQFSVERPDGSNFTLKIRSTKLEDSAMYFCASRAGRRTSSYEQYFGPGTRLTVT.

The chain recombines TRBV7-9 with TRBJ2-5; 9 bases map to TRBD2. After removal of 5 bases from V and 12 bases from J, the junction contained 7 bases not matched to a gene. The CDR3 is 12 amino acids. Per germline, CDR1 SEHNR and CDR2 FQNEAQ (reference sequence). The DNA for the CDR3 is TGTGCCAGCAGCACCGAGGTAGCGGGAGAGTACTTC. Residues: CASSTEVAGEYF.

This clone was detected only a few times. The chain combines TRBV21-1 with TRBJ2-7; the tabulated D call, TRBD1, remains unverified against the DNA. TRBV21-1 is labeled a pseudogene. This CDR3 region has 14 residues. This chain's CDR3 is CASSLGASCGEQYF. Written as DNA, the CDR3 is TGTGCCAGCAGCCTAGGGGCTAGTTGCGGCGAGCAGTACTTC.

The rearrangement joins TRBV12-3 or TRBV12-4 to TRBJ2-1; D is unresolved. There are 13 residues in the CDR3. V gave up 6 bases and J gave up 7 bases, with 13 bases separating them. The CDR3 DNA follows: TGTGCCAGCAGCCCAGCGTTGGGGAATGAGCAGTTCTTC. Residues: CASSPALGNEQFF.

This clone was counted once. The chain has TRBV11-3 and TRBJ2-5; D not resolved. Germline V lookup: CDR1 SGHNT, CDR2 YENEEA. CDR3 length equals 15 residues. V lost 1 base to trimming and J lost 5 bases, with 14 bases between them. The CDR3 is CASSLGAHSHETQYF. In DNA form, the CDR3 reads TGTGCCAGCAGCTTAGGGGCCCACTCGCACGAGACCCAGTACTTC.

This clone was seen once. The chain couples TRBV14 to TRBJ2-1, with 9 nucleotides matching TRBD1. The CDR3 totals 15 residues. CDR1 is SGHDN, CDR2 FVKESK, per germline. J was trimmed by 3 bases and V by 4 bases; bases with no gene match: 4. The CDR3 nucleotides are TGTGCCAGCAGCCCGGACAGGGGAGTCTACAATGAGCAGTTCTTC. It translates to CASSPDRGVYNEQFF.

The CDR3 is CASSYSVTDYGYTF. CDR3 bases: TGTGCCAGCAGTTACTCGGTCACAGACTATGGCTACACCTTC. The V and J genes are TRBV6-6 and TRBJ1-2, with no clear D. CDR1 and CDR2 (germline): MNHNY, SVGAGI (reference sequence). CDR3 length equals 14 residues. Trimming shortened V by 0 bases and J by 3 bases, and 8 bases separated the two germline ends.

By share, this clone ranks as medium-sized (0.01 to 0.1%). The V and J genes are TRBV6-5 and TRBJ1-5; 7 positions match TRBD1. Germline CDR1 reads MNHEY; CDR2 reads SVGAGI. The CDR3 covers 15 residues. J was trimmed by 4 bases and V by 0 bases; bases with no gene match: 3. The CDR3 sequence: CASSYSQGGNQPQHF. In DNA form, the CDR3 reads TGTGCCAGCAGTTACTCGCAGGGGGGAAATCAGCCCCAGCATTTT.

This chain links TRBV6-6 with TRBJ2-1; 12 bases line up with TRBD2. The germline V gene encodes CDR1 MNHNY and CDR2 SVGAGI (reference sequence). CDR3 size: 16 residues. Unmatched junction bases numbered 3, after V lost 3 bases and J lost 3 bases. Here the CDR3 DNA reads TGTGCCAGCAGTTATTTACTAGCGGGAGGCTACAATGAGCAGTTCTTC. It codes for CASSYLLAGGYNEQFF.

This clone is labeled as medium-sized. The rearrangement joins TRBV6-5 to TRBJ2-4; 7 bases match TRBD2. This CDR3 is built from 14 residues. V lost 2 bases and J lost 6; bases outside the gene matches: 4. Germline V gene data show CDR1 as MNHEY and CDR2 as SVGAGI. The CDR3 bases are TGTGCCAGCAGTTACACGGGGGGAGCAAACATTCAGTACTTC. Its translation: CASSYTGGANIQYF.

This chain connects TRBV27 to TRBJ2-7, with TRBD2 matching 8 bases. This CDR3 has 13 amino acids. From germline, CDR1 is MNHEY and CDR2 SMNVEV (reference sequence). The ends lost 8 bases at V and 4 bases at J; junction bases unmatched: 7. CDR3 protein: CASLNAGGYEQYF. The CDR3 bases are TGTGCCAGCCTTAATGCGGGGGGTTACGAGCAGTACTTC.

This clone was seen a few times. V and J are TRBV21-1 and TRBJ2-3; the table names TRBD2, a call not compared with the DNA. TRBV21-1 is described as a pseudogene. The CDR3 length is 15 residues. The CDR3 DNA reads as TGTGCCAGCAGCAAGGAGGCTAGCGGAACAGATACGCAGTATTTT. It is translated as CASSKEASGTDTQYF.

Worth noting for this clone: Relative to the germline gene, one junction end is altered; a read error may explain this. The sample contains more than one DNA sequence encoding this CDR3. The chain recombines TRBV5-1 with TRBJ2-1, with 8 positions matching TRBD2. The CDR3 spans 16 residues. In germline, CDR1 is SGHRS, CDR2 YFSETQ. This chain's CDR3 is CASSLGGTSSYNEQFF. The CDR3 bases are TGCGCCAGCAGTTTGGGTGGGACTAGCTCCTACAATGAGCAGTTCTTC. Full variable domain (remainder filled in from reference TRBV5-1 and TRBJ2-1): KAGVTQTPRYLIKTRGQQVTLSCSPISGHRSVSWYQQTPGQGLQFLFEYFSETQRNKGNFPGRFSGRQFSNSRSEMNVSTLELGDSALYLCASSLGGTSSYNEQFFGPGTRLTVL.

The chain carries TRBV2 and TRBJ2-7; TRBD1 agrees at 7 bases. From germline, CDR1 is SNHLY and CDR2 FYNNEI. V gave up 6 bases and J gave up 6 bases; unmatched junction bases: 11. The CDR3 runs to 14 residues. CDR3 loop: CASSRTGHSREQYF. DNA of the CDR3: TGTGCCAGCAGCAGGACAGGTCATTCGCGCGAGCAGTACTTC.

The chain joins TRBV3-1 (or the pseudogene TRBV3-2) to TRBJ1-2; the D gene is possibly TRBD1 (6 bases). Deletions cut 4 bases from V and 3 bases from J, with 21 bases between. Germline values: CDR1 LGHDT, CDR2 YNNKEL (reference sequence). This CDR3 has 17 amino acids. The CDR3, as DNA: TGTGCCAGCAGCCTCATTCACCACAGGGAGGACGACTATGGCTACACCTTC. It yields the protein CASSLIHHREDDYGYTF.

The V gene is TRBV5-1, the J gene TRBJ2-6; D possibly matches TRBD1 or TRBD2 (5 bases each). V was trimmed by 4 bases and J by 4 bases, leaving 18 bases between them. The CDR3 spans 17 residues. The V gene's germline CDR1 is SGHRS and CDR2 YFSETQ. This chain's CDR3 is CASSTKGPRRGANVLTF. Here the CDR3 DNA reads TGCGCCAGCAGCACTAAGGGGCCCCGGAGGGGGGCCAACGTCCTGACTTTC.

This chain links TRBV19 with TRBJ2-1, with TRBD2 matching over 13 bases. The CDR3 has 17 amino acids. V gave up 1 base and J gave up 4 bases; unmatched junction bases: 4. Germline V CDR1 and CDR2: LNHDA, SQIVND (reference sequence). The CDR3 loop is CASSIGGGLAGYNEQFF. The DNA of the CDR3 is TGTGCCAGTAGTATAGGAGGGGGACTAGCGGGGTACAATGAGCAGTTCTTC. The whole variable domain, filled in from reference TRBV19 and TRBJ2-1, reads DGGITQSPKYLFRKEGQNVTLSCEQNLNHDAMYWYRQDPGQGLRLIYYSQIVNDFQKGDIAEGYSVSREKKESFPLTVTSAQKNPTAFYLCASSIGGGLAGYNEQFFGPGTRLTVL.

The chain employs TRBV30 and TRBJ1-2; 7 nucleotides agree with TRBD1. The germline V gene encodes CDR1 GTSNPN and CDR2 SVGIG (reference sequence). The CDR3 length is 14 residues. V shed 3 bases, J shed 5 bases, and the junction held 9 bases outside the gene matches. CDR3 residues: CAWRTGGGGYGYTF. The CDR3 DNA sequence: TGTGCCTGGAGAACCGGAGGGGGCGGGTATGGCTACACCTTC.

The rearrangement uses TRBV6-6 and TRBJ2-1; 8 bases fit TRBD1. From germline, CDR1 is MNHNY and CDR2 SVGAGI (reference sequence). This CDR3 is 15 amino acids long. After removal of 4 bases from V and 6 bases from J, the junction contained 8 bases not matched to a gene. The CDR3 here is CASSFSLDRGNEQFF. The DNA for the CDR3 is TGTGCCAGCAGTTTTAGCCTAGACAGGGGCAATGAGCAGTTCTTC.

V is TRBV6-1 and J is TRBJ2-5; 8 bases match TRBD2. V gave up 1 base and J gave up 4 bases; unmatched junction bases: 2. Germline V gene lookup returns CDR1 MNHNS and CDR2 SASEGT. The CDR3 sequence is 14 residues long. The CDR3 DNA is TGTGCCAGCAGTGAAGTAGCGGGATTAGAGACCCAGTACTTC. It specifies CASSEVAGLETQYF.

This clone is deemed medium-sized. The gene calls are TRBV5-4 and TRBJ2-5; D may correspond to TRBD1 or TRBD2 (7 bases each). The ends were cut back, 3 bases at V and 2 bases at J, with 11 bases in the middle. The CDR3 runs to 14 residues. Germline V gene sequence: CDR1 SGHNT, CDR2 YYREEE (reference sequence). The CDR3, as DNA: TGTGCCAGCAGCTCAGGGGGGGTTCAAGAGACCCAGTACTTC. It translates to CASSSGGVQETQYF.

This rearrangement joins TRBV7-8 to TRBJ2-7; D uncertain. Germline V gives CDR1 SGHVS, CDR2 FQNEAQ. Trimming removed 4 bases from V and 4 bases from J, with 14 bases in between. The CDR3 totals 14 residues. CDR3 sequence reads: CASSSPSSGYEQYF. As DNA, the CDR3 is TGTGCCAGCAGCTCCCCGTCTAGTGGATACGAGCAGTACTTC.

This clone was counted a few times. V and J are TRBV7-2 and TRBJ2-7; 7 bases fit TRBD2. Per germline, CDR1 SGHTA and CDR2 FQGNSA. J lost 0 bases, V lost 3 bases, and 5 bases had no gene match. This CDR3 has 15 amino acids. CDR3 coding DNA: TGTGCCAGCAGCTTGTCTAGCGGTAGCTCCTACGAGCAGTACTTC. Residues: CASSLSSGSSYEQYF.

This chain links TRBV5-6 with TRBJ1-4; 7 bases match TRBD1. Losses at the gene ends were 2 bases for V and 8 bases for J; bases not matched to a gene: 9. The CDR3 runs to 15 residues. Germline V gene data show CDR1 as SGHDT and CDR2 as YYEEEE. The CDR3: CASSFQTGMGEKLFF. The DNA for the CDR3 is TGTGCCAGCAGCTTCCAGACAGGGATGGGGGAAAAACTGTTTTTT.

Here the CDR3 reads CASSFWNTEAFF. DNA of the CDR3: TGTGCCAGCAGTTTTTGGAACACTGAAGCTTTCTTT. The genes are TRBV12-3 or TRBV12-4 and TRBJ1-1; no definite D call. V was clipped by 3 bases and J by 1 base, with 3 bases between them. The CDR3 length is 12 residues.

The chain recombines TRBV6-2 or TRBV6-3 with TRBJ2-7; 10 bases agree with TRBD2. Germline assignment: CDR1 MNHEY and CDR2 SVGEGT. J gave up 5 bases and V 5 bases, and 3 bases lay outside the gene matches. The CDR3 spans 13 residues. The CDR3 region has the DNA TGTGCCAGCAGTAATAGCGGGAGGAACGAGCAGTACTTC. It specifies CASSNSGRNEQYF.